A selection of T cell receptor beta chains follows, all from one sample in a study of shared clonotypes between healthy human individuals. The protocol was immunoSEQ multiplex PCR, while the TCRdb copy is restricted to in-frame clones and leaves out a portion. In the table there are under 1,100,000 clones, about 74% of which are singletons. The sequenced material came from memory CD4+ T cells sorted from blood. The receptors shown here come from a man between 18 and 29 years old in good health. The conserved cysteine and the conserved F or W are not part of the CDR3 here.

v_call	j_call	cdr3_aa
TRBV4-1	TRBJ2-5	ASSLTTRGAETQY
TRBV6-5	TRBJ2-7	ASRQDSEQY
TRBV19	TRBJ2-1	ASSTAPLAGGSYNEQF
TRBV6-5	TRBJ1-6	ASSYGLSSYNSPLH
TRBV28	TRBJ2-7	ASTDPQRDRGGNYEQY
TRBV12-5	TRBJ2-7	ASGVTSGGRYEQY
TRBV5-5	TRBJ1-6	ASSLSGGGTGTYNSPLH
TRBV27	TRBJ2-5	ASSVTGGEETQY
TRBV18	TRBJ1-6	ASSPTTRDSGSPLH
TRBV29-1	TRBJ2-5	STGAGETQY
TRBV7-8	TRBJ1-1	ASSHDSLNTEAF
TRBV5-4	TRBJ1-5	ASSSGLDQPQH
TRBV7-2	TRBJ2-7	ASSFEMTGGEQY
TRBV30	TRBJ2-1	AWSFSTEGQF
TRBV6-4	TRBJ1-4	ASKTGQAFEKLF
TRBV6-4	TRBJ2-1	AIRCPGGYNEQF
TRBV7-2	TRBJ2-7	ASSPSTGIFYEQY
TRBV21-1	TRBJ1-1	ASSKEQGSNTEAF